This T cell receptor (beta chain) was observed in a study of shared clonotypes between healthy human individuals (TCRdb year 2020). The study in broad terms: A few men and a couple of women, aged 18 to 49 years, made up the cohort. For each donor, CD4 naive and CD4 memory were each given three plates, CD8 naive was given two plates, and CD8 memory was given one plate. To estimate repertoire size and how much clonotypes are shared between individuals, the study performed deep sequencing of blood TCR repertoires from 4 to 6 healthy adults. To increase sequencing depth and limit assay-specific biases, different laboratories used diverse techniques to prepare libraries and sequence TCR repertoires. Each donor's leukapheresis produced roughly between roughly 0.85 and 10 billion PBMCs. The research as a whole found: Only blood was sampled, and tissue TCR repertoires likely differ from those in blood. Estimated clonotype richness was generally larger for naive than for memory subsets. Even with the large sequencing depth, rarefaction of the sorted-subset datasets indicated that sequencing was incomplete. Roughly 5% of naive CD4, 3.5% of naive CD8, roughly 2.4% of memory CD4, and over 0.35% of memory CD8 clonotypes were shared across a few donors. Pairwise subsampling indicated that sequencing depth was expected to affect the degree of clonotype sharing among donors. The genetic and exposure-history diversity represented was limited by the small number of donors. Compared with non-shared clonotypes, the clonotypes found in all four sorted-subset donors had higher generation probabilities.

The donors were healthy, HIV-negative adults who had no recently reported acute infections or vaccinations. All donors were Caucasian adults living in Nashville, Tennessee, USA. CD4+ T cells were enriched through magnetic negative selection, after which naive cells were positively selected on CD45RA and the remaining negative fraction served as the memory subset. Blood was collected by leukapheresis, and PBMCs were isolated by Ficoll-Histopaque density gradient centrifugation and then cryopreserved in liquid nitrogen vapor phase. Analytical flow cytometry was used to check the purity and quantity of every magnetically sorted T cell population. Genomic DNA was isolated from each sorted fraction and quantified by UV absorbance on a Nanodrop 2000c. On this clone itself: Its antigen is currently not known. No base quality values were provided; no much bigger clone lies one nucleotide off.

The CDR3, from cysteine to phenylalanine, totals 14 residues. Left in the record is the CDR3 DNA by itself, 42 bases read in frame from the first base. CDR1 is given as SNHLY and CDR2 as FYNNEI, both from the germline V gene. Trimming at the junction amounts to 7 bases on V and 3 bases on J, and the germline ends lie 12 bases apart. Using the deep immunoSEQ assay, TCR CDR3 regions were amplified from genomic DNA by multiplex PCR. For each cell subset, the extracted genomic DNA was distributed evenly across all wells of several immunoSEQ 96-well plates, and each plate served as one replicate. For sorted subsets, roughly 200 ng genomic DNA, equal to 30,000 to 35,000 T cell genomes, was loaded into each replicate PCR. The purified libraries were quantified using a Qubit 3.0 fluorometer, sized with a Bioanalyzer 2100, and then quantified again using the KAPA Library Quantification kit. Every immunoSEQ 96-well plate was sequenced on a separate single-read 150-cycle Illumina NextSeq 550 flow cell. The published analysis was carried out like this. Because the immunoSEQ output held only junctional sequences and lacked quality scores, the filtering could not match the filtering applied to full-length reads. Sequences were annotated with PyIR, a Python wrapper for IgBLAST v1.9, and V/J genes and CDR3 were assigned using IMGT germline references. Any read was removed if the V/J assignment was weak (E-value above 1e-6), the CDR3 was missing, or the read contained stop codons, out-of-frame junctions, or ambiguous translated residues. A V3J clonotype was defined by an identical inferred V gene, J gene, and CDR3 amino acid sequence. To compute the percentage overlap between repertoires, the number of shared unique clonotypes was divided by the size of the smaller repertoire. Three approaches were used to assess repertoire richness: RTK rarefaction, the Chao1 estimator, and Recon v2.1 estimates of unobserved clonotypes. OLGA was used to compute generation probabilities for all TCRbeta clonotypes that the gDNA method yielded from a few donors. As stored in TCRdb, this immuneACCESS dataset retains in-frame rearrangements with V and J assigned. A fraction of the clones does not appear; measured against another copy, unresolved V genes explain less than half of the discrepancy, and the remainder lacks a known reason. Clone size and V and J calls were adopted from that table, with D and trimming inferred from the DNA. The sample table records about 1.5 million clones; more than 95% of these occur just once. Over 1% of the sample belongs to the ten largest clones.

The sequenced sample was naive CD4+ T cells sorted from blood. What the cell subset or site label conveys for this sample: CD45RA+ positively selected. The chain couples TRBV2 to TRBJ1-4, with the D segment identity uncertain. The source is a man aged 30-40 years in good health. The CDR3: CASTPWVSNEKLFF. The nucleotide sequence is given as TGTGCCAGCACCCCGTGGGTGTCTAATGAAAAACTGTTTTTT.